This T cell receptor beta chain was sequenced in a study of T cells in Graves' hyperthyroidism and ophthalmopathy. The source material, RNA transcripts, was used to amplify TCR beta CDR3 regions. When the TCR CDR3 underwent first-round RT-PCR, the HTBI primer set was used. TCRdb ran MiXCR on the multiplex PCR reads and lists one entry per CDR3 protein. Altogether under 650,000 distinct CDR3 sequences are present, around 15% being singletons, with the ten largest covering around 4%. Ten or more counts support this clonotype. What it binds is not known. Patients with uncontrolled infections, other autoimmune diseases, pregnancy or lactation were excluded. J lost 0 bases, V lost 4 bases, and 12 bases had no gene match. Germline CDR1 is ENHRY and CDR2 is SYGVKD. The CDR3 totals 17 residues. Study results and caveats: Researchers found most expanded thyroid clonotypes above 0.001 in blood as well.

This clonotype originated in a woman in her 30s with Graves' hyperthyroidism. This sequence joins TRBV10-3 and TRBJ2-7, with 7 bases identical to TRBD1. Source material: blood. In DNA, the CDR3 is TGTGCCATCAGTGCCAGGGGGACAGAGGCTAACTCCTACGAGCAGTACTTC. It is translated as CAISARGTEANSYEQYF.